The next 18 T cell receptor beta chains were all read from a single sample in a study of blood T cell repertoires in COVID-19. Generated by immunoSEQ multiplex PCR, the TCRdb table keeps only in-frame clones and is missing some. The data show 410,000 or so clones, with approximately 91% seen just once and 1.5% to 1.9% held by the top ten. Sequencing input: peripheral blood. The receptors shown here come from a woman in her thirties or forties with COVID-19, enrolled during active disease.

The CDR3 bases are TGTGCCTGGAGTGGCCGGGACACTGCAACTAATGAAAAACTGTTTTTT. Its protein is CAWSGRDTATNEKLFF. The rearrangement joins TRBV30 to TRBJ1-4; TRBD1 might be the D (6 bases). Germline V CDR1 and CDR2: GTSNPN, SVGIG (reference sequence). With 1 base removed from V and 0 bases from J, the gap between germline ends came to 12 bases. The CDR3 has 16 residues.

V usage is TRBV5-6 and J usage is TRBJ2-7, with TRBD2 identical over 13 bases. Germline V gene lookup returns CDR1 SGHDT and CDR2 YYEEEE. The CDR3 totals 16 residues. J lost 2 bases, V lost 3 bases, and 5 bases had no gene match. CDR3 amino acids: CASSYKGLAGPYEQYF. The CDR3 nucleotides are TGTGCCAGCAGCTATAAGGGACTAGCGGGGCCCTACGAGCAGTACTTC.

The gene calls are TRBV15 and TRBJ1-1, with 9 bases identical to TRBD1. This CDR3 has 17 residues. The germline V gene has CDR1 LNHNV and CDR2 YYDKDF (reference sequence). After removal of 5 bases from V and 0 bases from J, the junction contained 10 bases not matched to a gene. The CDR3 region is CATSGTQGAGVNTEAFF. CDR3 nucleotides: TGTGCCACCAGCGGTACACAGGGGGCGGGAGTGAACACTGAAGCTTTCTTT. The whole variable domain, filled in from reference TRBV15 and TRBJ1-1, reads DAMVIQNPRYQVTQFGKPVTLSCSQTLNHNVMYWYQQKSSQAPKLLFHYYDKDFNNEADTPDNFQSRRPNTSFCFLDIRSPGLGDTAMYLCATSGTQGAGVNTEAFFGQGTRLTVV.

This sequence joins TRBV19 and TRBJ1-1; D perhaps matches TRBD1 (5 bases). Per the germline V gene, CDR1 is LNHDA and CDR2 is SQIVND (reference sequence). V lost 5 bases, J lost 5 bases, and 15 bases lay in between. This CDR3 comprises 14 residues. The chain's CDR3 is CASSWAGGMTEAFF. The CDR3 DNA reads as TGTGCCAGTAGTTGGGCTGGGGGGATGACTGAAGCTTTCTTT.

The table lists this clone with a count of one. The chain recombines TRBV4-1 with TRBJ1-2; 7 nucleotides line up with TRBD1. With V trimmed by 4 bases and J by 5 bases, 4 bases remained unmatched. This CDR3 has 13 amino acids. Germline CDR1 is MGHRA and CDR2 is YSYEKL. CDR3 DNA: TGCGCCAGCAGCCCAGGGGGAAGATATGGCTACACCTTC. Amino acids: CASSPGGRYGYTF.

This clone appeared once. V and J are TRBV6-6 and TRBJ1-6, with D tentatively TRBD1 (5 bases). Germline lookup yields CDR1 MNHNY and CDR2 SVGAGI (reference sequence). V gave up 7 bases and J gave up 8 bases, with 9 bases separating them. The CDR3 is 12 residues long. This CDR3 is CASIQGDSPLHF. CDR3 coding DNA: TGTGCCAGCATACAAGGGGATTCACCCCTCCACTTT.

V gene TRBV5-1 combines with J gene TRBJ1-6; 7 bases align to TRBD1. CDR3 length: 15 residues. The germline gives CDR1 SGHRS, CDR2 YFSETQ. Trimming cost V 4 bases and J 7 bases; bases outside gene matches: 8. CDR3: CASSPSQGRNSPLHF. The CDR3 nucleotides read TGCGCCAGCAGCCCTTCACAGGGGAGGAATTCACCCCTCCACTTT.

V gene TRBV18 combines with J gene TRBJ1-5, with TRBD1 matching over 7 bases. The CDR3 has 16 residues. Unmatched junction bases numbered 11, after V lost 4 bases and J lost 5 bases. CDR1 is KGHSH and CDR2 is LQKENI in the germline V gene. The CDR3 here is CASSLLSGDRDQPQHF. CDR3 nucleotide sequence: TGTGCCAGCTCACTCTTAAGCGGAGACAGGGATCAGCCCCAGCATTTT.

A word on this clone: This sample also contains other DNA sequences that code for the same CDR3. The V call is TRBV11-2, the J call TRBJ1-5; D may be TRBD1 (5 bases). From germline, CDR1 is SGHAT and CDR2 FQNNGV. This CDR3 has 14 amino acids. Between the trimmed V and J ends, which lost 3 bases and 2 bases, there was a span of 8 bases. The CDR3 nucleotides read TGTGCCAGCAGCTTGGGAGGGGGCAATCAGCCCCAGCATTTT. This codes for CASSLGGGNQPQHF.

The chain combines TRBV19 with TRBJ1-1; possible D gene TRBD1, 6 bases. V lost 5 bases and J 6 bases, leaving 13 bases between the germline ends. The CDR3 consists of 13 residues. Germline V gene data show CDR1 as LNHDA and CDR2 as SQIVND (reference sequence). CDR3 sequence reads: CASSPGVRSEAFF. The CDR3 bases are TGTGCCAGTAGTCCAGGGGTGAGATCTGAAGCTTTCTTT.

The V and J genes are TRBV7-6 and TRBJ2-1, with 12 bases matching TRBD2. The CDR3 covers 17 residues. V lost 2 bases to trimming and J lost 6 bases; unmatched junction nucleotides: 8. Germline V lookup: CDR1 SGHVS, CDR2 FNYEAQ. The CDR3 DNA sequence: TGTGCCAGCAGCTTAACCCCTAGCGGGAGGGTCGGCAATGAGCAGTTCTTC. It specifies CASSLTPSGRVGNEQFF.

The chain recombines TRBV14 with TRBJ1-6; TRBD1 might be the D (5 bases). V was trimmed by 0 bases and J by 10 bases, leaving 16 bases between them. The CDR3 covers 16 residues. CDR1 SGHDN and CDR2 FVKESK come from the germline V gene. In nucleotides, the CDR3 is TGTGCCAGCAGCCAAGATCTGGTGACAGCAGGGTCACCCCTCCACTTT. This codes for CASSQDLVTAGSPLHF. The full variable domain, rest sourced from reference TRBV14 and TRBJ1-6, is EAGVTQFPSHSVIEKGQTVTLRCDPISGHDNLYWYRRVMGKEIKFLLHFVKESKQDESGMPNNRFLAERTGGTYSTLKVQPAELEDSGVYFCASSQDLVTAGSPLHFGNGTRLTVT.

This chain uses TRBV12-3 or TRBV12-4 with TRBJ2-1; D is unclear. This CDR3 comprises 13 residues. V lost 6 bases and J lost 6, with 12 bases in between. The CDR3 DNA sequence: TGTGCCAGCAGCCCCCTTATTGTCAATGAGCAGTTCTTC. As protein: CASSPLIVNEQFF.

This chain connects TRBV7-2 to TRBJ2-1; D uncertain. V gave up 5 bases and J gave up 0 bases, with 8 bases separating them. Germline CDR1 is SGHTA and CDR2 is FQGNSA. This CDR3 contains 14 residues. The CDR3 DNA follows: TGTGCCAGCAGCCTACGGGTCTCCTACAATGAGCAGTTCTTC. This codes for CASSLRVSYNEQFF.

The chain employs TRBV19 and TRBJ2-7; 10 nucleotides agree with TRBD1. The CDR3 has 14 residues. Germline lookup yields CDR1 LNHDA and CDR2 SQIVND (reference sequence). J was trimmed by 3 bases and V by 5 bases; bases with no gene match: 4. The CDR3 spells CASSFGQGVYEQYF. The CDR3, as DNA: TGTGCCAGTAGTTTCGGACAGGGGGTCTACGAGCAGTACTTC.

This chain uses TRBV5-1 with TRBJ2-5; 8 bases line up with TRBD1. The CDR3 has 14 residues. The germline V gene has CDR1 SGHRS and CDR2 YFSETQ. J was trimmed by 2 bases and V by 3 bases; bases with no gene match: 3. CDR3 DNA sequence: TGCGCCAGCAGCTCGGGGGACAGGCAAGAGACCCAGTACTTC. Its protein is CASSSGDRQETQYF.

The V and J genes are TRBV19 and TRBJ1-1, with 8 bases identical to TRBD1. CDR1 and CDR2 from the germline V gene are LNHDA and SQIVND (reference sequence). There are 16 residues in the CDR3. J lost 5 bases, V lost 7 bases, and 15 bases had no gene match. The CDR3: CASTTSPDRGMTEAFF. In DNA, the CDR3 is TGTGCCAGTACTACCTCTCCAGACAGGGGAATGACTGAAGCTTTCTTT.

The chain is built from TRBV19 and TRBJ1-3; D is undetermined. The CDR3 runs 15 residues. The germline V gene encodes CDR1 LNHDA and CDR2 SQIVND (reference sequence). V dropped 1 base and J dropped 1 base, with 8 bases sitting between them. CDR3 loop: CASSIGGLSGNTIYF. CDR3 nucleotide sequence: TGTGCCAGTAGTATAGGAGGACTATCTGGAAACACCATATATTTT.